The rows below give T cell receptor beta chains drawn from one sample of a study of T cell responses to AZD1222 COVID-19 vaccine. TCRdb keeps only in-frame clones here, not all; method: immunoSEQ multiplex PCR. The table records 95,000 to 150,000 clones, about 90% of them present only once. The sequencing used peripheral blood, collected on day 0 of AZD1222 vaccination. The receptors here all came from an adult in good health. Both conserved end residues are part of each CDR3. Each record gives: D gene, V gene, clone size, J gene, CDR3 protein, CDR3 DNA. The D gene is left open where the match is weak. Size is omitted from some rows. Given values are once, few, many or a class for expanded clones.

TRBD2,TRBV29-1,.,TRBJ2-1,CSVLGASGYYNEQFF,TGCAGCGTTTTGGGTGCTAGCGGTTATTACAATGAGCAGTTCTTC
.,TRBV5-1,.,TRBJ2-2,CASSLVGQGSGELFF,TGCGCCAGCAGCTTGGTGGGGCAGGGGTCCGGGGAGCTGTTTTTT
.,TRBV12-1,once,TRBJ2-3,CASSFAQLRLAASTDTQYF,TGTGCCAGCAGCTTTGCCCAACTTCGACTAGCGGCATCCACAGATACGCAGTATTTT
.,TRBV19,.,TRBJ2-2,CASSIRGSTNTGELFF,TGTGCCAGTAGTATTAGGGGATCCACGAACACCGGGGAGCTGTTTTTT
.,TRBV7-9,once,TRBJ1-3,CASSYTGMGLSGNTIYF,TGTGCCAGCAGCTACACAGGGATGGGTTTATCTGGAAACACCATATATTTT
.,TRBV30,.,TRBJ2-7,CAWSVPVAYEQYF,TGTGCCTGGAGTGTACCTGTGGCCTACGAGCAGTACTTC
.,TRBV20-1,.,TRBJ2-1,CSAPLGREQFF,TGCAGTGCTCCTCTAGGCCGTGAGCAGTTCTTC
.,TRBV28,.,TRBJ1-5,CASRSRGPQHF,TGTGCCAGCAGGAGTAGGGGGCCCCAGCATTTT
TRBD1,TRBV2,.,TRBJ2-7,CASRRDRDYEQYF,TGTGCCAGCAGACGGGACAGGGATTACGAGCAGTACTTC
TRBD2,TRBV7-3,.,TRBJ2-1,CASSLRTSGHNEQFF,TGTGCCAGCAGCCTCCGGACTAGCGGCCACAATGAGCAGTTCTTC
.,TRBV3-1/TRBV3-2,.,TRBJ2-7,CASKGLFSYEQYF,TGTGCCAGCAAAGGACTTTTTTCCTACGAGCAGTACTTC
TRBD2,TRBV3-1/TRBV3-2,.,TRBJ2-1,CASSRRAQRELFNEQFF,TGTGCCAGCAGCCGGAGGGCCCAGCGGGAGCTCTTCAATGAGCAGTTCTTC
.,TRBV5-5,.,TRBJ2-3,CASSYQGFTDTQYF,TGTGCCAGCAGTTACCAGGGGTTCACAGATACGCAGTATTTT
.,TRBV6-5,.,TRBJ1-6,CASRDNNSPLHF,TGTGCCAGCAGAGATAATAATTCACCCCTCCACTTT
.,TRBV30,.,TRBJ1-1,CAWSVLGVNTEAFF,TGTGCCTGGAGTGTACTGGGAGTGAACACTGAAGCTTTCTTT
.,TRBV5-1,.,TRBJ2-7,CASSFDSGTYEQYF,TGCGCCAGCAGCTTCGACAGTGGCACCTACGAGCAGTACTTC
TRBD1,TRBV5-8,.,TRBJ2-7,CASSLPDRVHEQYF,TGTGCCAGCAGTCTTCCGGACAGGGTCCACGAGCAGTACTTC
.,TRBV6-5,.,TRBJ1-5,CASSAGSNQPQHF,TGTGCCAGCAGCGCCGGGAGCAATCAGCCCCAGCATTTT
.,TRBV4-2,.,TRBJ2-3,CASSQETSDRFTDTQYF,TGTGCCAGCAGCCAGGAAACTAGTGACAGATTCACAGATACGCAGTATTTT
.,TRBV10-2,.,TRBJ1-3,CASNPNPRDVGGNTIYF,TGCGCCAGCAACCCAAACCCCAGGGACGTAGGTGGAAACACCATATATTTT
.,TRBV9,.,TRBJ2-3,CASSRQGFTDTQYF,TGTGCCAGCAGCAGGCAGGGGTTCACAGATACGCAGTATTTT
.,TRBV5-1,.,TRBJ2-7,CASSAQEAREQYF,TGCGCCAGCAGCGCCCAGGAAGCCCGCGAGCAGTACTTC
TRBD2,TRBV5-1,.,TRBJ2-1,CASSRYETSETYNEQFF,TGCGCCAGCAGCAGATATGAGACTAGCGAGACCTACAATGAGCAGTTCTTC
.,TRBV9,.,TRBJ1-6,CASSVRGTPNSPLHF,TGTGCCAGCAGCGTTCGGGGGACGCCTAATTCACCCCTCCACTTT
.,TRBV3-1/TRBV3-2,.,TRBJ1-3,CASSQDLGAAYSGNTIYF,TGTGCCAGCAGCCAAGATCTTGGGGCGGCTTACTCTGGAAACACCATATATTTT
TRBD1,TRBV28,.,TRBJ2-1,CASLTGNRNEQFF,TGTGCCAGCCTGACAGGGAATCGGAATGAGCAGTTCTTC
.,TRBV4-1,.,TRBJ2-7,CASSQEMTVGYEQYF,TGCGCCAGCAGCCAAGAGATGACGGTGGGCTACGAGCAGTACTTC
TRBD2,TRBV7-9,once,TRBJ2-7,CASSFGLAGVGEQYF,TGTGCCAGCAGCTTTGGACTAGCGGGAGTGGGGGAGCAGTACTTC
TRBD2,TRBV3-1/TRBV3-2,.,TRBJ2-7,CASSQDRGLALKLYEQYF,TGTGCCAGCAGCCAAGATCGAGGACTAGCGCTGAAACTCTACGAGCAGTACTTC
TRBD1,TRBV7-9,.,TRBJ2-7,CASSMTGTGPKEQYF,TGTGCCAGCAGCATGACCGGGACAGGGCCCAAGGAGCAGTACTTC
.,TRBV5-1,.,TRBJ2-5,CASRKTGTSQETQYF,TGCGCCAGCAGAAAAACGGGGACTTCCCAAGAGACCCAGTACTTC
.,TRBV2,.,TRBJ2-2,CASSEADSFEGYYPNTGELFF,TGTGCCAGCAGTGAAGCGGACAGCTTCGAAGGTTACTACCCGAACACCGGGGAGCTGTTTTTT
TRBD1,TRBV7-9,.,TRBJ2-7,CASSLMQGAYEQYF,TGTGCCAGCAGCTTGATGCAGGGGGCCTACGAGCAGTACTTC
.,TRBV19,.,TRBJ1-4,CASSLRPGTADEKLFF,TGTGCCAGTAGCCTCAGACCCGGGACTGCTGATGAAAAACTGTTTTTT
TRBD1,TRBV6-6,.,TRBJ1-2,CASSVTGGYGYTF,TGTGCCAGCAGTGTGACAGGGGGCTATGGCTACACCTTC